A selection of T cell receptor beta chains follows, all from one sample in a study of blood T cell repertoires in COVID-19. Sequencing used immunoSEQ multiplex PCR; TCRdb keeps in-frame clones, though not all of them. The sample includes approximately 170,000 clones, around 89% of them seen just once. The material sequenced was peripheral blood. All receptors derive from a man aged 45 to 65 who had recovered from COVID-19. CDR3s include the opening cysteine and the closing phenylalanine or tryptophan. Fields, in order: clone size, CDR3 length, J gene, V gene, D gene, CDR3 protein, CDR3 DNA. A D gene is named only where the DNA matches it firmly. Part of the rows lack a size; the others show once, few, many or a class for expanded clones.

>-|14|TRBJ2-2|TRBV19|TRBD1
CASSQGALSGELFF
TGTGCCAGTAGCCAGGGGGCGCTTTCCGGGGAGCTGTTTTTT
>few|14|TRBJ1-2|TRBV28|TRBD1
CASRSGGGNYGYTF
TGTGCCAGCAGATCAGGGGGCGGAAACTATGGCTACACCTTC
>-|14|TRBJ2-3|TRBV3-1/TRBV3-2|-
CASSQGRGSDTQYF
TGTGCCAGCAGCCAAGGCAGGGGCTCAGATACGCAGTATTTT
>few|14|TRBJ1-3|TRBV11-2|TRBD1
CASSQDRGGNTIYF
TGTGCCAGCAGCCAGGACAGGGGTGGAAACACCATATATTTT
>-|12|TRBJ2-7|TRBV28|TRBD1
CAHRGGLYEQYF
TGTGCTCACAGGGGTGGGCTCTACGAGCAGTACTTC
>once|15|TRBJ2-7|TRBV2|TRBD1
CASSDSGTGEGEQYF
TGTGCCAGCAGTGACTCCGGGACAGGGGAGGGCGAGCAGTACTTC
>once|14|TRBJ2-1|TRBV19|TRBD2
CASRERGGRNEQFF
TGTGCCAGTAGAGAACGGGGGGGCCGAAATGAGCAGTTCTTC
>once|16|TRBJ2-1|TRBV7-3|-
CASSLAGSSSYNEQFF
TGTGCCAGCAGCTTAGCGGGTTCCAGCTCCTACAATGAGCAGTTCTTC
>-|16|TRBJ2-7|TRBV18|TRBD2
CASSPGGLAGRGEQYF
TGTGCCAGCTCACCCGGCGGACTAGCGGGGAGGGGAGAGCAGTACTTC
>-|16|TRBJ2-1|TRBV7-2|TRBD2
CASSLYSGGNYNEQFF
TGTGCCAGCAGCTTGTATAGCGGGGGTAACTACAATGAGCAGTTCTTC
>-|14|TRBJ2-3|TRBV6-5|-
CASRQGPSTDTQYF
TGTGCCAGCAGACAGGGCCCAAGCACAGATACGCAGTATTTT
>-|14|TRBJ2-3|TRBV19|-
CASSIGGGGDTQYF
TGTGCCAGTAGTATCGGGGGTGGCGGGGATACGCAGTATTTT
>-|17|TRBJ2-5|TRBV28|TRBD1
CASSPFSRGRGQETQYF
TGTGCCAGCAGTCCTTTCTCCAGGGGGCGCGGACAAGAGACCCAGTACTTC
>-|13|TRBJ1-2|TRBV5-1|TRBD1
CASSPGTGGGYTF
TGCGCCAGTTCCCCAGGGACAGGGGGAGGCTACACCTTC
>few|13|TRBJ1-1|TRBV18|-
CASSREAHTEAFF
TGTGCCAGTTCCCGGGAGGCACACACTGAAGCTTTCTTT
>once|13|TRBJ2-5|TRBV15|-
CATSRVREETQYF
TGTGCCACCAGCAGAGTGCGGGAAGAGACCCAGTACTTC
>-|15|TRBJ2-2|TRBV10-3|-
CAISEQRPNTGELFF
TGTGCCATCAGTGAACAGCGGCCGAACACCGGGGAGCTGTTTTTT
>-|15|TRBJ2-1|TRBV5-1|-
CASSLEGLKYNEQFF
TGCGCCAGCAGCTTGGAGGGGCTGAAATACAATGAGCAGTTCTTC
>-|14|TRBJ1-3|TRBV6-5|-
CASRSQVSGNTIYF
TGTGCCAGCAGGTCCCAGGTCTCTGGAAACACCATATATTTT
>-|13|TRBJ2-7|TRBV24-1|-
CATRPAAVREQYF
TGTGCCACCAGACCGGCGGCGGTACGCGAGCAGTACTTC
>-|15|TRBJ2-1|TRBV4-3|-
CASSQDWRGPNEQFF
TGCGCCAGCAGCCAAGACTGGAGAGGCCCCAATGAGCAGTTCTTC
>-|14|TRBJ1-1|TRBV7-2|-
CASSLRQMNTEAFF
TGTGCCAGCAGCTTACGACAGATGAACACTGAAGCTTTCTTT
>-|16|TRBJ2-5|TRBV25-1|-
CASSESGGGSEETQYF
TGTGCCAGCAGTGAATCCGGGGGTGGCAGCGAAGAGACCCAGTACTTC
>few|18|TRBJ2-7|TRBV27|-
CASSTRAPPEGQSYEQYF
TGTGCCAGCAGTACCCGGGCCCCACCCGAGGGCCAATCCTACGAGCAGTACTTC
>-|12|TRBJ1-2|TRBV28|-
CATRDRLLGYTF
TGTGCCACCCGCGACAGGTTGCTTGGCTACACCTTC
>-|15|TRBJ2-7|TRBV28|TRBD2
CASSLRAGGAYEQYF
TGTGCCAGCAGTTTAAGGGCGGGGGGAGCCTACGAGCAGTACTTC
>-|14|TRBJ2-7|TRBV25-1|-
CASSVGGRGYEQYF
TGTGCCAGCAGTGTCGGTGGGCGGGGCTACGAGCAGTACTTC
>-|16|TRBJ1-6|TRBV7-8|TRBD1
CASSLEVGQGYSPLHF
TGTGCCAGCAGCTTAGAGGTGGGACAGGGGTATTCACCCCTCCACTTT
>-|16|TRBJ1-5|TRBV7-8|TRBD1
CASSLGTGNSNQPQHF
TGTGCCAGCAGCTTAGGGACAGGGAATAGCAATCAGCCCCAGCATTTT
>-|14|TRBJ1-2|TRBV6-2/TRBV6-3|TRBD1
CASSPGTGGYGYTF
TGTGCCAGCAGCCCCGGGACAGGAGGCTATGGCTACACCTTC
>-|14|TRBJ2-7|TRBV11-2|-
CASSSPVNSYEQYF
TGTGCCAGCAGCTCCCCAGTGAACTCCTACGAGCAGTACTTC
>-|16|TRBJ2-4|TRBV9|-
CASSVGPFEAKGAQYF
TGTGCCAGCAGCGTAGGGCCCTTTGAGGCCAAAGGGGCTCAGTACTTC
>few|15|TRBJ1-4|TRBV7-8|-
CASSLVEATNEKLFF
TGTGCCAGCAGCTTAGTAGAAGCAACTAATGAAAAACTGTTTTTT
>-|17|TRBJ1-5|TRBV2|TRBD1
CASSPRQGGNSNQPQHF
TGTGCCAGCAGTCCGAGACAGGGTGGGAATAGCAATCAGCCCCAGCATTTT
>-|14|TRBJ2-1|TRBV24-1|TRBD2
CATSGTSGNNEQFF
TGTGCCACCAGTGGAACTAGCGGCAACAATGAGCAGTTCTTC
>-|16|TRBJ1-5|TRBV6-9|-
CASNHPNVGDNQPQHF
TGTGCCAGCAACCACCCGAACGTCGGAGACAATCAGCCCCAGCATTTT
>-|14|TRBJ1-1|TRBV10-2|-
CASSESYGNTEAFF
TGCGCCAGCAGTGAGTCTTACGGTAACACTGAAGCTTTCTTT
>-|14|TRBJ2-5|TRBV5-6|-
CASSLSYKKETQYF
TGTGCCAGCAGCTTGTCATACAAAAAAGAGACCCAGTACTTC
>-|15|TRBJ1-5|TRBV7-9|-
CASSFSADSNQPQHF
TGTGCCAGCAGCTTCTCGGCGGACAGTAATCAGCCCCAGCATTTT
>-|16|TRBJ2-7|TRBV24-1|-
CATSASTPDNSYEQYF
TGTGCCACCAGTGCCTCAACCCCGGACAACTCCTACGAGCAGTACTTC
>-|15|TRBJ2-7|TRBV6-6|TRBD1
CASSYPGQGNHEQYF
TGTGCCAGCAGTTACCCGGGACAGGGAAACCACGAGCAGTACTTC
>once|13|TRBJ1-2|TRBV5-4|-
CASSLDRNYGYTF
TGTGCCAGCAGCTTGGACAGGAACTATGGCTACACCTTC
>-|15|TRBJ2-7|TRBV5-4|TRBD2
CASSTKAGLTYEQYF
TGTGCCAGCAGCACTAAAGCGGGGCTAACCTACGAGCAGTACTTC
>-|17|TRBJ2-1|TRBV4-3|TRBD2
CASSQDVAGGYYNEQFF
TGCGCCAGCAGCCAAGATGTTGCGGGGGGATACTACAATGAGCAGTTCTTC
>-|15|TRBJ1-5|TRBV28|TRBD1
CASSRRTGSNQPQHF
TGTGCCAGCAGTAGGCGGACAGGGAGCAATCAGCCCCAGCATTTT
>-|17|TRBJ2-7|TRBV28|TRBD1
CASSWTHTGTGSYEQYF
TGTGCCAGCAGTTGGACTCACACCGGGACAGGGAGCTACGAGCAGTACTTC